This TCR beta chain was recorded in a study of human T cells and chemical hapten exposure. Study-level information: Donors were sensitized with 2% DPC on the upper inner arm. Study-wide findings and caveats: Expanded TCRs formed significantly more large CDR3 similarity clusters than controls.

Each cDNA molecule in the library carried unique molecular identifiers. TCRdb independently ran MiXCR on the RACE reads; one entry per CDR3 protein. This table has roughly 92,000 distinct CDR3 sequences, approximately 10% appearing once. Time point reported: patch test 2, 6 weeks after DPC sensitization. Treatment indicated: therapeutic diphenylcyclopropenone sensitization with weekly scalp DPC. Blood collection took place prior to placing each patch test. This clonotype has a count of ten or more. What it binds is not known. The sequences come from whole blood, collected in connection with sensitization to the hapten diphenylcyclopropenone (DPC). This sequence was found in a middle-aged woman with alopecia areata. Some clones in this sample may be carry-over from other donors' samples.

For the CDR3, the DNA is TGTGCCAGCAGCCCTTTGGGGGGTAATCAGGAGCAGTACTTC. Its translation: CASSPLGGNQEQYF. The V gene is TRBV7-2, the J gene TRBJ2-7, with D maybe TRBD2 (6 bases). This CDR3 has 14 amino acids. The V and J ends lost 5 bases and 7 bases respectively, with 18 bases between them. Germline CDR1 reads SGHTA; CDR2 reads FQGNSA.